This T cell receptor beta chain comes out of a study of tumor-infiltrating lymphocytes in primary liver carcinoma. Across the whole study: The patients comprised men and women between the ages of 30 and 69 years. Roughly 3.5 to 8 million productive TCRbeta reads came from each sample, comparable across tissue types. Overall study results and limits: The study found only about 8-24% of top clones in all five tumor regions.

Turning to this clonotype: No antigen is known for it.

Co-extraction of RNA and DNA was performed on about 19-31 mg of unsorted bulk tissue. Among the patients, all had chronic HBV infection and none had been treated. From about 0.5 ug of total RNA, TCR beta-specific cDNA was reverse-transcribed using a constant-region primer. ARM-PCR, slightly modified, supplied the TCR beta libraries through three nested multiplex PCR rounds. Two initial PCR rounds of around 9 cycles each paired TRBV1-TRBV30 forward primers with a C-beta reverse primer. TCRdb called the multiplex PCR reads again in MiXCR, with one record for every CDR3 protein. The data hold some 110,000 distinct CDR3 sequences, with roughly 85% observed a single time. CDR1 is SQVTM and CDR2 is ANQGSEA in the germline V gene. V lost 6 bases to trimming and J lost 4 bases; unmatched junction nucleotides: 12. The CDR3 runs to 17 residues.

The chain has TRBV29-1 and TRBJ2-1, with 13 bases that match TRBD2. Sequenced: liver tumor tissue from sampling region 3. Subset of the sample: tumor region T3, left-lateral pole. This receptor was obtained from a man in his forties or fifties with primary liver carcinoma and hepatitis B virus infection. The CDR3 nucleotides are TGCAGCGTGACCTGGACTAGCGGGAGCGGGGAATACAATGAGCAGTTCTTC. Translated: CSVTWTSGSGEYNEQFF.